This T cell receptor (beta chain) is from a study of blood T cells in healthy people across ages. This CDR3 comprises 14 residues. V was pared by 5 bases and J by 8 bases, with 16 bases between. The germline V gene has CDR1 SEHNR and CDR2 FQNEAQ (reference sequence). A second PCR of roughly 7 to 11 cycles used a sample-barcoded 5' primer and a J-beta primer mix. TCRdb reprocessed the 5' RACE reads via MiXCR and lists one record per CDR3 protein. Of approximately 830,000 distinct CDR3 sequences listed, approximately 59% are singletons. The TCR originated in a man aged 25-40 years in good health. Material: blood. The genes are TRBV7-9 and TRBJ2-1, with D perhaps given as TRBD1 or TRBD2 (5 bases each). CDR3 DNA: TGTGCCAGCAGCCCGATCCGGGGCATCGATGAGCAGTTCTTC. Translation gives CASSPIRGIDEQFF.